One T cell receptor beta chain is described in this entry. As yet, its antigen is unknown. From germline, CDR1 is SGDLS and CDR2 YYNGEE. CDR3 size: 14 residues. V was clipped by 0 bases and J by 1 base, with 7 bases between them. Using its own MiXCR run on the reads, TCRdb lists one record per CDR3 protein. This table has more than 150,000 distinct CDR3 sequences, 28% appearing once. This sample is drawn from a study of T cell repertoires in cytomegalovirus infection. Study as a whole: Evidence of both CMV infection and a matching HLA type came from public TCR beta signatures. Study-level findings and limits: HLA-C-restricted TCR beta clonotypes specific for CMV led the ex vivo response.

This TCR came from a human donor in good health (CMV status not recorded). Some clones in this sample may be carry-over from other donors' samples. Sequencing used PBMCs. The J gene is TRBJ1-1, the V gene TRBV9; no clear D. The CDR3, as DNA: TGTGCCAGCAGCGTAGCACAGAAGAACACTGAAGCTTTCTTT. Translating gives CASSVAQKNTEAFF.